This T cell receptor beta chain was sequenced during a study of blood T cell repertoires in COVID-19. The CDR3 is 15 residues long. Germline lookup yields CDR1 SGHTA and CDR2 FQGNSA. V shed 5 bases and J 4 bases; nucleotides not matched to a gene: 8. Some clones are missing from TCRdb's copy, which holds only in-frame ones; the method was immunoSEQ multiplex PCR. The table lists more than 300,000 clones, about 90% of them singletons. The sequencing input was peripheral blood. The chain combines TRBV7-2 with TRBJ2-3, with 8 bases lining up with TRBD2. This receptor was obtained from a man between 18 and 35 years old who had recovered from COVID-19. The DNA for the CDR3 is TGTGCCAGCAGCCCATTAGCGGGAATGTCAGATACGCAGTATTTT. Encoded protein: CASSPLAGMSDTQYF.